A single sample gave rise to the 9 T cell receptor beta chains below, sequenced in a study of CD8 T cells in ankylosing spondylitis. Each CDR3 protein is one row after TCRdb ran MiXCR on the 5' RACE reads. The data show about 220,000 distinct CDR3 sequences, about 10% seen once. Source material: blood, either unsorted or a sorted T cell fraction (not recorded which). Receptors were obtained from a male donor with ankylosing spondylitis or in good health (not recorded which).

This chain joins TRBV29-1 and TRBJ2-2, with D maybe TRBD1 (7 bases). Trimming cost V 6 bases and J 4 bases, with 24 bases left between them. Germline V CDR1 and CDR2: SQVTM, ANQGSEA. This CDR3 spans 17 amino acids. The CDR3 DNA sequence: TGCAGCGTCAGGGGGGTTTGGGGGGAGGTGGTCACCGGGGAGCTGTTTTTT. This encodes CSVRGVWGEVVTGELFF.

The V and J genes are TRBV3-1 and TRBJ2-1; tentatively, D is TRBD2 (5 bases). The CDR3 totals 14 residues. The germline V gene has CDR1 LGHDT and CDR2 YNNKEL (reference sequence). V was pared by 1 base and J by 9 bases, with 13 bases between. The CDR3 nucleotides are TGTGCCAGCAGCCAAGTGGACGGGGTCAGTGAGCAGTTCTTC. Protein product: CASSQVDGVSEQFF.

Ten or more counts support this clonotype. The CDR3 nucleotides are TGTGCCACCAGCAGGGGACAGGTGGATACGCAGTATTTT. Translation gives CATSRGQVDTQYF. The gene calls are TRBV15 and TRBJ2-3, with 8 bases identical to TRBD1. Unmatched junction bases numbered 2, after V lost 3 bases and J lost 6 bases. The germline CDR1 and CDR2 sequences are LNHNV and YYDKDF (reference sequence). The CDR3 has 13 amino acids. Drawing the rest from reference TRBV15 and TRBJ2-3, the complete variable domain is DAMVIQNPRYQVTQFGKPVTLSCSQTLNHNVMYWYQQKSSQAPKLLFHYYDKDFNNEADTPDNFQSRRPNTSFCFLDIRSPGLGDTAMYLCATSRGQVDTQYFGPGTRLTVL.

This clonotype has a count of ten or more. This rearrangement joins TRBV3-1 to TRBJ1-6; D uncertain. This CDR3 has 14 amino acids. CDR1 and CDR2 (germline): LGHDT, YNNKEL (reference sequence). Deletions cut 3 bases from V and 10 bases from J, with 13 bases between. The CDR3 region is CASSHLGYGSPLHF. CDR3 nucleotide sequence: TGTGCCAGCAGCCACTTAGGGTATGGCTCACCCCTCCACTTT.

This clonotype has ten or more counts. The chain has TRBV11-2 and TRBJ2-3; weak D call: TRBD2 (7 bases). V was shortened by 3 bases and J by 2 bases, with 12 bases between the two germline ends. CDR1 and CDR2 (germline): SGHAT, FQNNGV. This CDR3 has 15 residues. The CDR3 DNA sequence: TGTGCCAGCAGCTTCCGGGGGGCTGACACAGATACGCAGTATTTT. This gives the protein CASSFRGADTDTQYF.

Ten or more counts support this clonotype. The CDR3 protein is CASSDAQGSGNTIYF. CDR3 DNA: TGCGCCAGCAGCGACGCTCAAGGCTCTGGAAACACCATATATTTT. The rearrangement links TRBV5-1 to TRBJ1-3; the D is unclear. The CDR3 is 15 amino acids. Germline lookup yields CDR1 SGHRS and CDR2 YFSETQ. V dropped 4 bases and J dropped 0 bases, with 11 bases sitting between them.

Ten or more counts support this clonotype. The chain carries TRBV20-1 and TRBJ1-6; D is ambiguous. CDR1 and CDR2 (germline): DFQATT, SNEGSKA (reference sequence). The CDR3 extends over 12 amino acids. Trimming took 1 base from V and 6 from J, leaving 4 bases between them. The DNA for the CDR3 is TGCAGTGCTAGAGCCGGTAATTCACCCCTCCACTTT. It specifies CSARAGNSPLHF.

This clonotype appeared many times. The chain employs TRBV7-2 and TRBJ2-3; a weak D match, TRBD2 (7 bases). Trimming stripped 1 base from V and 3 bases from J, with 14 bases between. CDR3 length: 16 amino acids. CDR1 and CDR2 (germline): SGHTA, FQGNSA. The CDR3 region has the DNA TGTGCCAGCAGCTTAGTTAGTGGGGGGGCGACAGATACGCAGTATTTT. Its translation: CASSLVSGGATDTQYF.

The chain recombines TRBV11-2 with TRBJ2-1; TRBD2 aligns across 8 bases. V lost 5 bases and J lost 4; bases outside the gene matches: 13. Germline V gene lookup returns CDR1 SGHAT and CDR2 FQNNGV. The CDR3 has 17 residues. The CDR3 nucleotides are TGTGCCAGCAGCCCGAGAGGGGGGACTAGAGGTTACAATGAGCAGTTCTTC. This encodes CASSPRGGTRGYNEQFF.